Shown below are 23 T cell receptor beta chains from a single sample sequenced in a study of cytomegalovirus exposure and HLA in healthy donors. Clones were read by immunoSEQ multiplex PCR, and TCRdb kept only the in-frame ones, dropping some. The sample lists about 150,000 clones, just over 85% seen once, with about 2.2% in the top ten. The specimen was PBMCs. The receptor source for this set is a human donor in good health.

This sequence joins TRBV7-8 and TRBJ2-5; D may be TRBD2 (6 bases). Trimming removed 8 bases from V and 1 base from J, with 11 bases in between. Germline-derived CDR1 and CDR2 are SGHVS and FQNEAQ. The CDR3 spans 13 residues. CDR3 nucleotide sequence: TGTGCCAGCCGAAGGGACTTCCAAGAGACCCAGTACTTC. The encoded protein is CASRRDFQETQYF.

V and J are TRBV10-3 and TRBJ2-2; 13 nucleotides agree with TRBD2. V lost 4 bases, J lost 7 bases, and 9 bases stayed unmatched. Germline CDR1 reads ENHRY; CDR2 reads SYGVKD. CDR3 length equals 17 residues. CDR3 DNA: TGTGCCATCAGTGCTCAACTAGCGGGGGGGCAAGGCGGGGAGCTGTTTTTT. It is translated as CAISAQLAGGQGGELFF.

This rearrangement joins TRBV27 to TRBJ2-2; 7 nucleotides agree with TRBD1. Germline V gene data show CDR1 as MNHEY and CDR2 as SMNVEV (reference sequence). The CDR3 sequence is 15 residues long. V was clipped by 0 bases and J by 7 bases; unmatched bases: 5. CDR3 protein: CASSLSRQGGGELFF. CDR3 DNA sequence: TGTGCCAGCAGTTTATCCCGACAGGGTGGCGGGGAGCTGTTTTTT.

The gene calls are TRBV7-8 and TRBJ2-5, with a weak D call TRBD1 (5 bases). V was pared by 5 bases and J by 2 bases, with 9 bases between. From germline, CDR1 is SGHVS and CDR2 FQNEAQ. The CDR3 is 13 amino acids. The CDR3 loop is CASSLRQQETQYF. CDR3 sequence (DNA): TGTGCCAGCAGCCTGAGACAGCAAGAGACCCAGTACTTC.

In its sample, this clone was seen a few times. The genes are TRBV7-6 and TRBJ1-2; D may be TRBD1 (6 bases). The ends were cut back, 6 bases at V and 8 bases at J, with 13 bases in the middle. Germline lookup yields CDR1 SGHVS and CDR2 FNYEAQ. The CDR3 consists of 12 residues. Here the CDR3 DNA reads TGTGCCAGCAGGACAGGATCTTCGGGCTACACCTTC. Protein product: CASRTGSSGYTF.

This chain joins TRBV2 and TRBJ2-7; 7 bases match TRBD1. The CDR3 extends over 15 amino acids. J gave up 2 bases and V 5 bases, and 9 bases lay outside the gene matches. Germline V gene sequence: CDR1 SNHLY, CDR2 FYNNEI. In DNA form, the CDR3 reads TGTGCCAGCAGTCACAGGGGACCTCCGACCTACGAGCAGTACTTC. The encoded protein is CASSHRGPPTYEQYF.

This chain links TRBV10-3 with TRBJ2-5, with 7 bases lining up with TRBD1. The germline CDR1 and CDR2 sequences are ENHRY and SYGVKD. The CDR3 runs 14 residues. The trim removed 7 bases at V and 0 bases at J, leaving 5 bases unmatched. As DNA, the CDR3 is TGTGCCATCAAGGACAGGCCTAACCAAGAGACCCAGTACTTC. Translating it yields CAIKDRPNQETQYF.

The chain is built from TRBV6-1 and TRBJ1-2, with D possibly being TRBD1 (6 bases). The CDR3 contains 15 residues. Per germline, CDR1 MNHNS and CDR2 SASEGT. V was cut by 2 bases and J by 4 bases, with 14 bases left in between. Here the CDR3 DNA reads TGTGCCAGCAGTGAATCGATCGGACAGTCCTATGGCTACACCTTC. It translates to CASSESIGQSYGYTF.

V gene TRBV11-2 combines with J gene TRBJ2-2, with TRBD1 matching 7 bases. The CDR3 spans 16 residues. Germline V gene lookup returns CDR1 SGHAT and CDR2 FQNNGV. After removal of 1 base from V and 7 bases from J, the junction contained 9 bases not matched to a gene. The CDR3 protein is CASSLGPTGNVGELFF. CDR3 DNA: TGTGCCAGCAGCTTAGGCCCGACAGGGAATGTCGGGGAGCTGTTTTTT.

The gene calls are TRBV7-3 and TRBJ1-3, with no clear D. The CDR3 is 16 residues long. V was shortened by 2 bases and J by 1 base, with 12 bases between the two germline ends. Germline V gene sequence: CDR1 SGHTA, CDR2 FQGTGA. CDR3 DNA: TGTGCCAGCAGCTTAGGTCCTTCGGGTTCTGGAAACACCATATATTTT. Translation: CASSLGPSGSGNTIYF.

The chain employs TRBV6-5 and TRBJ1-5; no definite D call. The V gene's germline CDR1 is MNHEY and CDR2 SVGAGI. CDR3 size: 14 residues. V shed 2 bases and J shed 3 bases, with 8 bases lying between them. This chain's CDR3 is CASSYGGNNQPQHF. The CDR3 coding sequence is TGTGCCAGCAGTTACGGCGGGAACAATCAGCCCCAGCATTTT.

The chain is built from TRBV5-1 and TRBJ2-5; 14 nucleotides align to TRBD2. CDR3 size: 17 residues. The germline CDR1 and CDR2 sequences are SGHRS and YFSETQ. V lost 4 bases, J lost 5 bases, and 10 bases stayed unmatched. CDR3 bases: TGCGCCAGCAGCAGGGGGACTAGCGGGGGAAGAGGTGAGACCCAGTACTTC. It yields the protein CASSRGTSGGRGETQYF.

This sequence joins TRBV25-1 and TRBJ2-6, with D possibly TRBD1 on 6 matching bases. Looked up from germline, CDR1 is MGHDK and CDR2 is SYGVNS. CDR3 length: 18 amino acids. The ends were cut back, 4 bases at V and 0 bases at J, with 16 bases in the middle. The CDR3 DNA is TGTGCCAGCAGTGGTACCCCTGGGGGCAGCTCTGGGGCCAACGTCCTGACTTTC. Its translation is CASSGTPGGSSGANVLTF.

This sequence joins TRBV9 and TRBJ1-2; 10 bases align to TRBD1. Looked up from germline, CDR1 is SGDLS and CDR2 is YYNGEE. This CDR3 contains 18 residues. J gave up 2 bases and V 5 bases, and 15 bases lay outside the gene matches. Here the CDR3 reads CASSGGGDRGWGNYGYTF. CDR3 sequence (DNA): TGTGCCAGCAGTGGCGGAGGGGACAGGGGTTGGGGGAACTATGGCTACACCTTC.

V gene TRBV5-1 combines with J gene TRBJ1-1, with 8 bases that match TRBD1. This CDR3 region has 14 residues. Per germline, CDR1 SGHRS and CDR2 YFSETQ. With 4 bases clipped from V and 1 base from J, the junction kept 3 bases outside the gene matches. CDR3 bases: TGCGCCAGCAGCCCTCAGGGGGCGAACACTGAAGCTTTCTTT. Translation: CASSPQGANTEAFF. The full variable domain, in which reference TRBV5-1 and TRBJ1-1 provide the parts outside the CDR3, is KAGVTQTPRYLIKTRGQQVTLSCSPISGHRSVSWYQQTPGQGLQFLFEYFSETQRNKGNFPGRFSGRQFSNSRSEMNVSTLELGDSALYLCASSPQGANTEAFFGQGTRLTVV.

The V call is TRBV18, the J call TRBJ1-2, with D unresolved. The CDR3 has 11 residues. The germline V gene has CDR1 KGHSH and CDR2 LQKENI. The V and J ends lost 5 bases and 4 bases respectively, with 5 bases between them. The CDR3 protein is CASSRGYGYTF. The CDR3 DNA reads as TGTGCCAGCTCAAGAGGCTATGGCTACACCTTC.

V usage is TRBV25-1 and J usage is TRBJ2-7, with 9 bases identical to TRBD1. Germline V gives CDR1 MGHDK, CDR2 SYGVNS. CDR3 length: 13 residues. The V gene end was trimmed by 6 bases and the J gene end by 0 bases; junction bases not matched to a gene: 0. The CDR3 loop is CASRDRGSYEQYF. DNA of the CDR3: TGTGCCAGCAGGGACAGGGGCTCCTACGAGCAGTACTTC.

The sample holds a few counts of this clone. V gene TRBV28 combines with J gene TRBJ1-1; possible D gene TRBD1, 6 bases. Germline V gene lookup returns CDR1 MDHEN and CDR2 SYDVKM. The V and J ends lost 5 bases and 5 bases respectively, with 27 bases between them. There are 18 residues in the CDR3. In DNA, the CDR3 is TGTGCCAGCAGTACCATTATTCTCTTGGACAGTGATGGGACTGAAGCTTTCTTT. Its protein product is CASSTIILLDSDGTEAFF. Combining the CDR3 with reference TRBV28 and TRBJ1-1 gives the whole variable domain DVKVTQSSRYLVKRTGEKVFLECVQDMDHENMFWYRQDPGLGLRLIYFSYDVKMKEKGDIPEGYSVSREKKERFSLILESASTNQTSMYLCASSTIILLDSDGTEAFFGQGTRLTVV.

The chain uses TRBV7-8 and TRBJ2-7; 9 bases map to TRBD1. Germline assignment: CDR1 SGHVS and CDR2 FQNEAQ. The CDR3 covers 15 residues. The J segment lost 4 bases and the V segment lost 2 bases, leaving 6 bases of the junction unmatched. The CDR3 loop is CASSLRGTGKYEQYF. CDR3 nucleotides: TGTGCCAGCAGCTTAAGGGGGACAGGGAAATACGAGCAGTACTTC.

This chain connects TRBV4-1 to TRBJ2-1, with 13 bases aligning to TRBD2. The germline gives CDR1 MGHRA, CDR2 YSYEKL. The CDR3 runs to 18 residues. V dropped 1 base and J dropped 4; count of bases not matched to a gene: 7. CDR3 protein: CASSQVGTSGIGYNEQFF. The CDR3 DNA reads as TGCGCCAGCAGCCAAGTAGGGACTAGCGGGATCGGGTACAATGAGCAGTTCTTC.

The gene calls are TRBV5-4 and TRBJ1-1; D gene ambiguous. Looked up from germline, CDR1 is SGHNT and CDR2 is YYREEE (reference sequence). The ends were cut back, 2 bases at V and 5 bases at J, with 10 bases in the middle. The CDR3 is made up of 13 amino acids. The CDR3 loop reads CASSLSGGTEAFF. The CDR3 DNA follows: TGTGCCAGCAGCTTATCAGGAGGGACTGAAGCTTTCTTT.

The chain links TRBV27 to TRBJ2-1, with 9 bases matching TRBD1. This CDR3 comprises 16 residues. Germline V gives CDR1 MNHEY, CDR2 SMNVEV (reference sequence). J was trimmed by 4 bases and V by 2 bases; bases with no gene match: 6. The CDR3 DNA reads TGTGCCAGCAGTTTAGCCGGGACAGGGTCATACAATGAGCAGTTCTTC. Translating it yields CASSLAGTGSYNEQFF.

The chain links TRBV30 to TRBJ1-1; 7 positions match TRBD1. Trimming removed 3 bases from V and 5 bases from J; junction bases left unmatched: 6. Looked up from germline, CDR1 is GTSNPN and CDR2 is SVGIG (reference sequence). This CDR3 spans 13 amino acids. CDR3 DNA sequence: TGTGCCTGGAGCTTGAGGGGGCATACTGAAGCTTTCTTT. This encodes CAWSLRGHTEAFF.